This TCR beta chain was recovered during a study of blood T cells in healthy people across ages. Study context: About one barcoded beta molecule per two T cells came from capture by template switching. Overall study findings and caveats: Donors of long life had a larger count of naive CD4+ cells and greater diversity than aged donors.

The second PCR ran about 6 to 11 cycles with a sample-barcoded 5' primer and J-beta primers. Carrying 12 random nucleotides, a template-switch adaptor labeled each individual cDNA molecule. TCRdb analysed the 5' RACE reads with MiXCR anew, one entry per CDR3 protein. The profile shows fewer than 800,000 distinct CDR3 sequences, roughly 50% of them singletons. Points on this clonotype: What it binds is unknown.

CDR1 MDHEN and CDR2 SYDVKM come from the germline V gene. The CDR3 spans 15 residues. V lost 3 bases, J lost 6 bases, and 7 bases stayed unmatched. This TCR was recovered from an older woman in good health. The sample taken for sequencing was blood. This chain uses TRBV28 with TRBJ2-1; 8 positions agree with TRBD2. This CDR3 reads CASSLGTSGRNEQFF. The CDR3 region has the DNA TGTGCCAGCAGTTTGGGGACTAGTGGTCGCAATGAGCAGTTCTTC.